Shown below are 10 T cell receptor beta chains from a single sample sequenced in a study of T cell clusters in autoimmune cytopenias. TRB amplification used roughly 250 ng of peripheral blood genomic DNA. Multiplex touch-down PCR amplified TRB using TRB-A and TRB-B pools in one tube. TCRdb reprocessed the multiplex PCR reads and stores each CDR3 protein as one record, lacking DNA. Recorded for this sample: about 6,100 distinct CDR3 sequences. The data were also submitted as part of a second study, on T cell repertoires in aging, cancer and after chemotherapy.

Material: peripheral blood. The receptors were sampled from a human donor in good health.

The chain couples TRBV20-1 to TRBJ1-2. CDR1 and CDR2 (germline): DFQATT, SNEGSKA (reference sequence). This CDR3 spans 13 amino acids. CDR3: CSASRGHNYGYTF.

This clonotype is identified as medium-sized (0.01 to 0.1%) from frequency. This chain links TRBV19 with TRBJ2-4; TCRdb designates TRBD2, a call that cannot be tested without DNA. This CDR3 region has 18 residues. The germline V gene has CDR1 LNHDA and CDR2 SQIVND (reference sequence). CDR3 in amino acids: CASTKLAGVSVGKNIQYF.

Measured by frequency, this clonotype is medium-sized (0.01 to 0.1%). V usage is TRBV7-6 and J usage is TRBJ2-1; lacking DNA, the TRBD2 call made by TCRdb goes unchecked. Germline V gene sequence: CDR1 SGHVS, CDR2 FNYEAQ. The CDR3 runs to 16 residues. Here the CDR3 reads CASSGRLAGGPNEQFF.

This clonotype shows up as medium-sized by frequency. The CDR3 here is CASMGDGTSGGGPYEQYF. The chain is built from TRBV7-2 and TRBJ2-7; the D gene TCRdb calls, TRBD2, cannot be checked with no DNA. CDR3 length: 18 amino acids. Germline V gene sequence: CDR1 SGHTA, CDR2 FQGNSA.

Its frequency marks this clonotype as medium-sized. This chain connects TRBV18 to TRBJ2-3; TCRdb names TRBD2, which stays unverified in the absence of DNA. CDR1 and CDR2 (germline): KGHSH, LQKENI. The CDR3 is 14 amino acids. The CDR3 sequence: CASFSLAGADTQYF.

This clonotype shows up as medium-sized by frequency. This rearrangement joins TRBV29-1 to TRBJ2-7; without DNA, the TCRdb call of TRBD1 cannot be checked. The CDR3 sequence is 12 residues long. Germline V gene data show CDR1 as SQVTM and CDR2 as ANQGSEA. This chain's CDR3 is CSVLRTDYEQYF.

The chain has TRBV30 and TRBJ1-5; TCRdb calls TRBD1, which cannot be checked without DNA. The CDR3 has 16 amino acids. Germline CDR1 GTSNPN, CDR2 SVGIG (reference sequence). The chain's CDR3 is CAWSLATDRGFQPQHF.

J is TRBJ2-3 and V is TRBV5-1; TCRdb's D call, TRBD2, is unchecked because there is no DNA. CDR1 SGHRS and CDR2 YFSETQ come from the germline V gene. The CDR3 is 15 amino acids. The CDR3 is CASSTSGGATDTQYF.

This clonotype is labeled medium-sized based on frequency. V gene TRBV6-2 or TRBV6-3 combines with J gene TRBJ2-6. Germline values: CDR1 MNHEY, CDR2 SVGEGT. This CDR3 is built from 14 residues. Here the CDR3 reads CASSKDAGANVLTF.

CDR3 sequence: CASSFTAGSGPGNTIYF. The chain carries TRBV12-3 or TRBV12-4 and TRBJ1-3. This CDR3 region has 17 residues.